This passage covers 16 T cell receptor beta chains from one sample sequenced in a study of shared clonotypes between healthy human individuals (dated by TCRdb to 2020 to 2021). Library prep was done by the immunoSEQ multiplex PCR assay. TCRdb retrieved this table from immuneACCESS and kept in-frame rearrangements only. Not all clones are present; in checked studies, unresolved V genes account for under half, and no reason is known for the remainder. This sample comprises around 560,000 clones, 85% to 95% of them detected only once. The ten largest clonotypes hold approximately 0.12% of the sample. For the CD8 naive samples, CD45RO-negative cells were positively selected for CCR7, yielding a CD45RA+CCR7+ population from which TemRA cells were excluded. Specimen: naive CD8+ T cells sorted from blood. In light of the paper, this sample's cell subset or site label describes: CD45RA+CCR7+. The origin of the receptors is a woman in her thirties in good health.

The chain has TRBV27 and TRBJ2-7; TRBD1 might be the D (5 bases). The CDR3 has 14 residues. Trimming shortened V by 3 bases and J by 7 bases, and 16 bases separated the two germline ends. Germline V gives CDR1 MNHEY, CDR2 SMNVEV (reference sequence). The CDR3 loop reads CASSFRGDKGEQYF. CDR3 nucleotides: TGTGCCAGCAGTTTTCGTGGGGATAAGGGGGAGCAGTACTTC.

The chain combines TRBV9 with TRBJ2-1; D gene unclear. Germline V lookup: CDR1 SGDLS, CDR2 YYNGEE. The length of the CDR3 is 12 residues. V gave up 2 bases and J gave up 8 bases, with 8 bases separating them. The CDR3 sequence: CASSVSIYEQFF. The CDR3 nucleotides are TGTGCCAGCAGCGTTTCCATTTATGAGCAGTTCTTC.

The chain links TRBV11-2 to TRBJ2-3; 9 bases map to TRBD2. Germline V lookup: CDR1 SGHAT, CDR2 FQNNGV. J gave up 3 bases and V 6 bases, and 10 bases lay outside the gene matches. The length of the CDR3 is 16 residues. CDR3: CASSRGTSGFTDTQYF. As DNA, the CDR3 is TGTGCCAGCAGTAGGGGAACTAGCGGGTTTACAGATACGCAGTATTTT. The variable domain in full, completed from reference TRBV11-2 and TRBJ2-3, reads EAGVAQSPRYKIIEKRQSVAFWCNPISGHATLYWYQQILGQGPKLLIQFQNNGVVDDSQLPKDRFSAERLKGVDSTLKIQPAKLEDSAVYLCASSRGTSGFTDTQYFGPGTRLTVL.

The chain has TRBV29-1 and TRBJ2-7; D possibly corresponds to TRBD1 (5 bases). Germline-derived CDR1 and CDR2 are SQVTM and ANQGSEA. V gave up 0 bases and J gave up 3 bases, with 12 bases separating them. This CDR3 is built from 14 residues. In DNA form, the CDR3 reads TGCAGCGTTGAAGATCGGCAGGGTAGCTACGAGCAGTACTTC. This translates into CSVEDRQGSYEQYF.

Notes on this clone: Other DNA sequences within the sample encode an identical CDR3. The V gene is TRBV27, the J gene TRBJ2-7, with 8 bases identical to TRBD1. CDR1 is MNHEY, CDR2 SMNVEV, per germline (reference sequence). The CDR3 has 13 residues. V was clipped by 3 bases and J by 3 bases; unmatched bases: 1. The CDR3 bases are TGTGCCAGCAGTTTTGGGACAGGCTACGAGCAGTACTTC. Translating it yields CASSFGTGYEQYF.

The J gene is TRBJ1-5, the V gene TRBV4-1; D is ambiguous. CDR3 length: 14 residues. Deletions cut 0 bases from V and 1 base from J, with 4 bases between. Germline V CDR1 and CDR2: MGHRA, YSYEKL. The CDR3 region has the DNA TGCGCCAGCAGCCAAGAAGACAGCAATCAGCCCCAGCATTTT. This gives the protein CASSQEDSNQPQHF.

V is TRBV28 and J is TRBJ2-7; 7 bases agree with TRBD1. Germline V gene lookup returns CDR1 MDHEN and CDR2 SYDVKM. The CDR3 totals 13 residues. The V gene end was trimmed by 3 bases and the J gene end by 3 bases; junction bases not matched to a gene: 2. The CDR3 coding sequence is TGTGCCAGCAGTTTTCAGGGGGACTACGAGCAGTACTTC. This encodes CASSFQGDYEQYF. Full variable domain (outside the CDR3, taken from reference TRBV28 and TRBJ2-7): DVKVTQSSRYLVKRTGEKVFLECVQDMDHENMFWYRQDPGLGLRLIYFSYDVKMKEKGDIPEGYSVSREKKERFSLILESASTNQTSMYLCASSFQGDYEQYFGPGTRLTVT.

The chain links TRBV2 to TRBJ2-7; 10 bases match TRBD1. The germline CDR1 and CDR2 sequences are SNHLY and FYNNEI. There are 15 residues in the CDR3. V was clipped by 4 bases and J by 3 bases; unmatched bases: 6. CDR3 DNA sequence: TGTGCCAGCAGTGGATCGACAGGGGGCTTCTACGAGCAGTACTTC. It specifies CASSGSTGGFYEQYF.

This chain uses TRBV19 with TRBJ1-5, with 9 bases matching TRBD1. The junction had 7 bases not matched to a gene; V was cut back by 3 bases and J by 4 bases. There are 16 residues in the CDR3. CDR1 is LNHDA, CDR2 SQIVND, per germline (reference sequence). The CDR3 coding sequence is TGTGCCAGTAGTATGTGGGACAGGGCCGTGAATCAGCCCCAGCATTTT. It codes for CASSMWDRAVNQPQHF.

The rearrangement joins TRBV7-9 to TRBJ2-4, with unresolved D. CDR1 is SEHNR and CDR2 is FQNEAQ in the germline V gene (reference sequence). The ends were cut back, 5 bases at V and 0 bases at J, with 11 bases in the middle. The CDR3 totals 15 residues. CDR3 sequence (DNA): TGTGCCAGCAGCACTGATCCGATAGCCAAAAACATTCAGTACTTC. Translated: CASSTDPIAKNIQYF. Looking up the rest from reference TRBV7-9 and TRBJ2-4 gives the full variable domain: DTGVSQNPRHKITKRGQNVTFRCDPISEHNRLYWYRQTLGQGPEFLTYFQNEAQLEKSRLLSDRFSAERPKGSFSTLEIQRTEQGDSAMYLCASSTDPIAKNIQYFGAGTRLSVL.

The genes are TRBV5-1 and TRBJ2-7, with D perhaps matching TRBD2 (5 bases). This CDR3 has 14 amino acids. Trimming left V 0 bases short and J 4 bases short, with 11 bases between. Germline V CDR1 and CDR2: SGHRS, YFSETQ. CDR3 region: CASSLAGLSYEQYF. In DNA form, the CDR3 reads TGCGCCAGCAGCTTGGCTGGACTGTCTTACGAGCAGTACTTC.

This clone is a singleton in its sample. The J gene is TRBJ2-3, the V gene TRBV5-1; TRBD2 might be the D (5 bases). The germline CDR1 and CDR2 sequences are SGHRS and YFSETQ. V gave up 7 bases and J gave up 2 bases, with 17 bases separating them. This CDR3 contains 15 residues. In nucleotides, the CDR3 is TGCGCCAGCGGCTCAGCGGAAACTACCACAGATACGCAGTATTTT. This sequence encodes CASGSAETTTDTQYF.

CDR3 nucleotide sequence: TGTGCCAGCAGCGGCGAAGGGCTAGCGTCTTACGAGCAGTACTTC. Translated, it gives CASSGEGLASYEQYF. V is TRBV13 and J is TRBJ2-7; tentatively, D is TRBD2 (6 bases). Germline V gene data show CDR1 as PRHDT and CDR2 as FYEKMQ (reference sequence). CDR3 length equals 15 residues. Trimming took off 5 bases at V and 4 bases at J, with 18 bases between the two ends.

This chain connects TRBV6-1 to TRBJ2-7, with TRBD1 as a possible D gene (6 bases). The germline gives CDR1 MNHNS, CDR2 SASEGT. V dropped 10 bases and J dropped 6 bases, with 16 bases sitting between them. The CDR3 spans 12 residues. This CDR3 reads CATTGSKSEQYF. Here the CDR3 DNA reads TGTGCCACCACAGGGTCCAAATCCGAGCAGTACTTC.

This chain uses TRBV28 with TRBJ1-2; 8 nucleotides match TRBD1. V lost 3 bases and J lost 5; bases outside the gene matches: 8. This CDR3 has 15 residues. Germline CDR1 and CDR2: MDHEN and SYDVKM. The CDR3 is CASSLTVYRGYGYTF. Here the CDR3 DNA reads TGTGCCAGCAGTTTGACCGTTTACAGGGGGTATGGCTACACCTTC.

Here the CDR3 reads CASSFGLAGYEQYF. The CDR3 bases are TGTGCCAGCAGTTTTGGGCTAGCGGGATACGAGCAGTACTTC. The V and J genes are TRBV27 and TRBJ2-7, with TRBD2 identical over 9 bases. The CDR3 has 14 residues. The V gene end was trimmed by 3 bases and the J gene end by 4 bases; junction bases not matched to a gene: 4. Per the germline V gene, CDR1 is MNHEY and CDR2 is SMNVEV (reference sequence).